The 3 T cell receptor beta chains presented below share a single source sample, sequenced in a study of early stage breast cancer tumors. The method was immunoSEQ multiplex PCR; TCRdb's version includes in-frame clones alone and lacks a portion of them. The sample shows around 6,300 clones, approximately 73% of them seen only once. Sequenced sample: normal breast tissue next to the tumor. These receptors all come from a person aged 40 to 50 with breast cancer.

The J gene is TRBJ2-5, the V gene TRBV4-1, with 10 nucleotides matching TRBD1. This CDR3 contains 14 residues. In germline, CDR1 is MGHRA, CDR2 YSYEKL. With V trimmed by 9 bases and J by 5 bases, 9 bases remained unmatched. CDR3 nucleotides: TGCGCCAGTGGGCCGGGACAGGGGCTCGAGACCCAGTACTTC. Translating it yields CASGPGQGLETQYF.

V gene TRBV6-6 combines with J gene TRBJ2-7; tentative D call: TRBD1 (6 bases). V shed 8 bases and J shed 2 bases, with 13 bases lying between them. The length of the CDR3 is 13 residues. Germline CDR1 reads MNHNY; CDR2 reads SVGAGI (reference sequence). Here the CDR3 DNA reads TGTGCCAGCGGCCGGGACAACGCCTACGAGCAGTACTTC. This gives the protein CASGRDNAYEQYF.

The V and J genes are TRBV30 and TRBJ2-1; TRBD2 agrees at 8 bases. CDR1 is GTSNPN, CDR2 SVGIG, per germline (reference sequence). The CDR3 covers 16 residues. The V gene end was trimmed by 3 bases and the J gene end by 0 bases; junction bases not matched to a gene: 7. The CDR3 nucleotides read TGTGCCTGGAGAATACCCAGCGGGAGCTCCTACAATGAGCAGTTCTTC. Protein sequence: CAWRIPSGSSYNEQFF.